This TCR beta chain was retrieved from a study of cytomegalovirus exposure and HLA in healthy donors (dated by TCRdb to about 2017). Broadly, across the study: An earlier analysis of under 600 of the donors reported about 250 Gb of sequence data and roughly 110 million unique TCR beta sequences from 150 million to 200 million T cells. An earlier analysis of several hundred of the donors applied high-throughput TCR beta sequencing to assess whether each TCR beta V gene segment acted as functional or pseudogenic. Approximately 310 gigabases of sequencing data and 70 million to 85 million unique TCR sequences were included in an early release covering roughly 600 HLA-typed donors. Rather than using new phenotypic data, the later analysis identified candidate immune exposures from TCR beta sequences and from how often those sequences occurred across donors. A later genetic analysis used genome-wide SNP genotypes for about 55% of the 666 donors, treating that subset as a discovery cohort. Every discovery cohort repertoire had been produced on one sequencing platform. Besides the first cohort of hundreds of subjects, a separate validation cohort made up of around 120 different subjects was used. On average, 235,054 unique TCR beta nucleotide sequences were sequenced per donor among roughly 430 genotyped donors of the cohort, with around 19% of those sequences being non-productive. Class I and class II HLA loci were covered by the typing at four-digit resolution. A later analysis re-analyzed previously published TCR beta repertoires from approximately 700 donors and added high-resolution HLA genotyping to study TCR occurrence patterns. The number of typed donors differed by locus: about 620-630 for A, B, C, DRB1 and DQB1; 522 for DQA1; 606 for DPA1; and roughly 450 for DPB1. Donor age, sex, ethnicity and CMV serostatus were collected together with the repertoire data. The genetic ancestry cluster associated with self-reported Caucasian donors included about 81% of the 300 to 400 genotyped donors. The study profiled the T cell repertoires of hundreds of subjects by immunosequencing and related them to cytomegalovirus serostatus. Roughly five DR-DQ haplotypes were handled as single units for association and clustering because linkage in the cohort was strong. High-throughput TCR immunosequencing, statistical association of individual TCRs with disease status, and machine learning were combined to predict cytomegalovirus infection status. The study aimed to test whether signatures of past pathogen exposure could be identified by cataloging public T cell receptors. Points the paper makes about the study in general: Several of the top co-occurrence clusters appeared to be linked to parvovirus B19, influenza, CMV and Epstein-Barr virus, according to a later analysis. A later analysis found that most CMV-associated TCR beta chains appeared HLA-restricted, with HLA associations seemingly driven largely by CMV exposure. A further reported finding was that TCR beta sequences accurately predicted the HLA-A and HLA-B alleles for most subjects in the first cohort. When HLA alleles, especially DR and DQ, strongly co-occurred, attributing TCR associations to individual alleles was difficult. Sequencing depth was assumed to be roughly uniform across donors in the presence/absence analyses, though that assumption may not hold. V-gene and J-gene trimming of TCR beta chains was associated with a missense DCLRE1C variant in a later genetic analysis, and the association was replicated in an independent cohort. Immune exposure information for the cohort was limited to CMV serostatus. HLA typing was unavailable for some donors at each locus, so association tests used only the typed subset. The authors suggested that the approach could potentially be generalized to other disease states and immunological phenotypes. The classifier was reported to diagnose cytomegalovirus status with high specificity and sensitivity in both the original and validation cohorts. Roughly 17 rarely observed V segments, including chromosome 9 orphons, were excluded from the earlier analysis of several hundred of the donors because counts were too low. A cluster of highly shared sequence variants was judged likely to represent a technical artifact of the sequencing pipeline. Because the 87-base-pair reads could not distinguish some IMGT-functional V segments, including TRBV6-2 and TRBV6-3, those segments were excluded. In a later analysis, HLA-associated TCR beta chains were found to be more clonally expanded and to have lower generation probabilities than equally common non-associated chains. In this cohort, only TCR beta chains were sequenced, and detectable features were limited by the absence of alpha or paired-chain data. At a false discovery rate of 0.05, a later analysis linked about 17,000 TCR beta sequences to specific HLA alleles. Across donors, most TCR sequences were observed very rarely, whereas some public TCRs were present in many individuals. The study listed around 160 TCR beta chains as associated with cytomegalovirus. Linkage disequilibrium might explain the correlated functional status among segregating V segments, but an unknown experimental factor could not be ruled out. An earlier analysis of approximately 530 of the donors showed that most TCR beta V segments appeared in productive rearrangements either about 90% or about 30% of the time, which broadly matched IMGT annotations. Compared with the approximately 700-donor mean, donors in an Asian-associated ancestry cluster had fewer N-insertions in productive TCRs, according to a later genetic analysis. In a later analysis, TCR association rates were found to vary across HLA loci, with the most associated TCRs seen for DRB1 alleles and the fewest for HLA-C alleles. In vitro tests confirmed that a few of the cytomegalovirus-associated TCR beta chains recognize cytomegalovirus antigens.

Spanning cysteine to phenylalanine, the CDR3 consists of 13 amino acids. Only the CDR3 DNA is retained, 39 bases long and in frame from the first base. The germline ends are 8 bases apart after V is trimmed by 2 bases and J by 5 bases. In the germline V gene, CDR1 corresponds to LGHNA and CDR2 to YSLEER. With respect to this clone: The antigen this receptor binds is unknown.

The library was produced with the immunoSEQ multiplex PCR assay. For the multiplex PCR, a mixture combining 60 forward primers for TCR Vbeta segments and 13 reverse primers for TCR Jbeta segments was used. The CDR3 region of rearranged TCR beta genes was amplified from genomic DNA by a multiplex PCR assay. The Illumina HiSeq System was used to sequence the amplified TCR beta libraries as 87-base-pair reads. The source study handled its data this way. In a later analysis, tens of millions of unique TCR beta chains were counted across the roughly 670 repertoires, and roughly 10 million of these chains were shared by at least two donors. Raw reads were error-corrected and collapsed into unique sequences by a nearest-neighbor algorithm in which closely related sequences were merged to remove PCR and sequencing errors. To assign V, D and J gene segments, CDR3 sequences were aligned to IMGT reference sequences. Each retained sequence needed at least a six-nucleotide match to both a V gene segment and a J gene segment. A rearrangement counted as productive if the CDR3 had no stop codons and remained in frame with V and J, and every other rearrangement counted as non-productive. Following IMGT convention, CDR3 was defined as the stretch from the second conserved V-encoded cysteine to the conserved J-encoded phenylalanine. In an earlier analysis of approximately 590 of the donors, sequences lacking an unambiguous match to a single V gene segment were excluded. An earlier analysis of 500 to 600 of the donors classified V segments as functional when productive rearrangements were above 56.7% and as segregating when the standard deviation between donors was above 5%. A statistical classification framework was built for diagnosing cytomegalovirus status from the catalog of TCR beta chain sequences. In a later analysis, V and J genes were assigned by comparing TCR nucleotide sequences against IMGT/GENE-DB human TR gene sequences. In a later analysis, CDR3 sequences and most-parsimonious VDJ recombination scenarios were assigned using the TCRdist pipeline. In a later analysis, every TCR beta chain was defined by the combination of its CDR3 amino acid sequence and its V-gene family, and reads without a unique V-gene family were dropped. A later analysis removed 592 highly shared, low-generation-probability nucleotide sequences to deal with suspected cross-contamination and a sequencing artifact. A later analysis calculated a clonal expansion index for each public chain from normalized within-repertoire ranks of inferred template counts. A later analysis computed generation probabilities with a VDJ recombination model fitted to out-of-frame rearrangements, and checked the results against IGoR. A later analysis scored TCR-TCR, TCR-HLA and TCR-CMV co-occurrence with hypergeometric tests, applying a repertoire-size bias correction to TCR pairs. To estimate false discovery rates, a later analysis permuted the HLA or CMV assignments 20 times. In a later analysis, co-occurring TCRs were grouped using DBSCAN, with TCRdist sequence similarity added in when clustering inside HLA-allele-positive subsets. For co-occurrence clustering, repertoires with fewer than 30,000 or more than 120,000 public chains were excluded, along with roughly 5 repertoires with anomalous nucleotide sharing. The table comes from immuneACCESS by way of TCRdb, which keeps in-frame sequences with V and J called. Part of the clones is missing from these tables; in studies checked, under half for an unresolved V gene and the rest for unknown reasons. V, J and clone size reflect that table, while D and trimming were determined from the DNA. The sample table includes roughly 90,000 clones. Approximately 15% of the sample rests with the top ten.

The cohort consisted of approximately 670 healthy bone marrow donors. At the time of sampling, every cohort member was nominally healthy, though immune exposures that went unrecorded were likely present. The donor was CMV seropositive and belonged to the group of a few hundred seropositive cohort members. Every donor gave a peripheral blood sample, and the peripheral blood mononuclear cells from that sample were used for TCR beta sequencing. The Qiagen DNeasy Blood Extraction Kit was used to extract genomic DNA from the blood cell samples. This receptor was taken from a man aged 50 to 59 in good health and CMV-seropositive. The chain is assembled from TRBV4-3 and TRBJ2-3; TRBD1 could be the D gene, as 6 bases match. The sample comprised PBMCs. The CDR3 region has the sequence CASSQKQGDTQYF. The DNA sequence is given as TGCGCCAGCAGCCAAAAACAGGGAGATACGCAGTATTTT.